The clone carrying this TCR beta chain appeared a few times. Germline V lookup: CDR1 SEHNR, CDR2 FQNEAQ (reference sequence). This CDR3 comprises 15 residues. Trimming took off 1 base at V and 7 bases at J, with 16 bases between the two ends. TCRdb's copy holds only in-frame clones and misses some; the assay was immunoSEQ multiplex PCR. This table holds more than 85,000 clones, around 80% found once. The record originates from a study of blood T cell repertoires in COVID-19. Sequences were obtained from peripheral blood. This chain uses TRBV7-9 with TRBJ2-5, with a weak D call TRBD1 (6 bases). This receptor was taken from a man aged 55 to 70 with active or convalescent COVID-19. In nucleotides, the CDR3 is TGTGCCAGCAGCTTAGATCTCAGGGGCGGTGTGACCCAGTACTTC. It codes for CASSLDLRGGVTQYF.